These T cell receptor beta chains were read from a single sample in a study of T cell changes during pregnancy in multiple sclerosis. The assay was immunoSEQ multiplex PCR, and TCRdb's table has in-frame clones only and misses some. Among 30,000 to 40,000 clones, about 95% were seen once, and the ten largest hold 0.39%. Material: CD4+ T cells from peripheral blood mononuclear cells, obtained in the second trimester of pregnancy. These receptors all come from a female donor with multiple sclerosis, enrolled in a pregnancy study. Both conserved end residues are part of each CDR3. The D gene is left open where the match is weak. Clone size is shown for a subset of rows, as once, few, many or a class of expanded clone.

15	TRBD2	NA	TRBJ2-7	TRBV5-4	CASSLELAATYEQYF	TGTGCCAGCAGCTTGGAACTAGCGGCTACCTACGAGCAGTACTTC
15	NA	once	TRBJ2-7	TRBV5-1	CASSLGPGSSYEQYF	TGCGCCAGCAGCTTGGGACCAGGAAGCTCCTACGAGCAGTACTTC
15	TRBD1	NA	TRBJ2-7	TRBV7-2	CASSLRGTGSYEQYF	TGTGCCAGCAGCTTAAGAGGGACAGGGTCCTACGAGCAGTACTTC
16	NA	NA	TRBJ2-3	TRBV9	CASSVERGALIGTQYF	TGTGCCAGCAGCGTAGAGCGCGGAGCGTTGATTGGTACGCAGTATTTT
12	TRBD1	NA	TRBJ1-2	TRBV29-1	CSAGDRGAGYTF	TGCAGCGCTGGGGACAGGGGTGCCGGCTACACCTTC
17	TRBD1	NA	TRBJ1-1	TRBV28	CASSKSGQLVMNTEAFF	TGTGCCAGCAGTAAGTCGGGACAGCTAGTCATGAACACTGAAGCTTTCTTT
14	TRBD2	once	TRBJ2-1	TRBV5-4	CASTRGGRHNEQFF	TGTGCCAGCACCCGGGGGGGCAGACACAATGAGCAGTTCTTC
12	TRBD2	NA	TRBJ2-7	TRBV30	CAWSVGLAGEYF	TGTGCCTGGAGTGTAGGCCTAGCGGGAGAATACTTC
17	TRBD1	NA	TRBJ1-4	TRBV15	CATSRPFSGTGVEKLFF	TGTGCCACCAGCAGACCTTTTTCCGGGACAGGGGTTGAAAAACTGTTTTTT
10	NA	once	TRBJ1-3	TRBV30	CAFQSLAIYF	TGTGCCTTCCAGTCCCTCGCCATATATTTT
11	NA	once	TRBJ2-1	TRBV30	CAWSVRNEQFF	TGTGCCTGGAGTGTTCGCAATGAGCAGTTCTTC
14	NA	NA	TRBJ2-5	TRBV7-7	CASSLVRGQETQYF	TGTGCCAGCAGCTTAGTTCGGGGACAAGAGACCCAGTACTTC
14	NA	NA	TRBJ1-3	TRBV11-2	CASSTQGTGNTIYF	TGTGCCAGCAGCACACAGGGCACTGGAAACACCATATATTTT
15	TRBD2	NA	TRBJ2-1	TRBV5-1	CASSLVAGLYNEQFF	TGCGCCAGCAGCTTGGTAGCGGGGCTCTACAATGAGCAGTTCTTC
14	TRBD1	NA	TRBJ1-1	TRBV27	CASTLRQGLSEAFF	TGTGCCAGCACCCTAAGACAGGGACTCTCTGAAGCTTTCTTT
16	NA	NA	TRBJ1-1	TRBV6-1	CASSESRIQGNTEAFF	TGTGCCAGCAGTGAATCGCGGATCCAGGGGAACACTGAAGCTTTCTTT
18	TRBD1	NA	TRBJ1-1	TRBV7-3	CASSPGDSGQGLNTEAFF	TGTGCCAGCAGCCCCGGGGATTCGGGACAGGGACTGAACACTGAAGCTTTCTTT
14	TRBD1	NA	TRBJ1-6	TRBV6-1	CASRLTGGESPLHF	TGTGCCAGCAGGCTGACAGGGGGCGAATCACCCCTCCACTTT
11	NA	NA	TRBJ2-1	TRBV7-3	CASSTGLQQFF	TGTGCCAGCAGCACGGGACTCCAGCAGTTCTTC
15	TRBD1	once	TRBJ2-7	TRBV10-3	CATRNPGTENHEQYF	TGTGCCACCCGGAACCCCGGGACAGAGAACCACGAGCAGTACTTC
13	TRBD2	few	TRBJ2-7	TRBV2	CASWTSGNYEQYF	TGTGCCTCTTGGACTAGCGGGAACTACGAGCAGTACTTC
15	TRBD1	NA	TRBJ2-7	TRBV5-1	CASSLTGTGPYEQYF	TGCGCCAGCAGCTTAACCGGGACAGGGCCCTACGAGCAGTACTTC
17	TRBD2	NA	TRBJ2-1	TRBV19	CASSILPLAGNHNEQFF	TGTGCCAGTAGTATCCTCCCCCTAGCGGGAAATCACAATGAGCAGTTCTTC
15	TRBD1	NA	TRBJ1-2	TRBV14	CASSLNQGAGYGYTF	TGTGCCAGCAGTCTAAACCAGGGGGCGGGCTATGGCTACACCTTC
16	TRBD1	NA	TRBJ2-3	TRBV7-6	CASSFRTGSFGDTQYF	TGTGCCAGCAGCTTTCGGACAGGGTCATTTGGAGATACGCAGTATTTT
16	NA	NA	TRBJ1-2	TRBV6-5	CASSYTRRLTNYGYTF	TGTGCCAGCAGTTACACCCGGAGGTTGACTAACTATGGCTACACCTTC
15	NA	NA	TRBJ1-2	TRBV19	CASRDRGLFNYGYTF	TGTGCCAGTAGGGATCGCGGTCTTTTTAACTATGGCTACACCTTC
12	NA	NA	TRBJ1-2	TRBV2	CASTVGGLGYTF	TGTGCCAGCACCGTGGGGGGGCTTGGCTACACCTTC
12	NA	NA	TRBJ1-5	TRBV7-9	CASSQMDQPQHF	TGTGCCAGCAGCCAGATGGATCAGCCCCAGCATTTT
12	NA	NA	TRBJ1-6	TRBV9	CASSVRESPLHF	TGTGCCAGCAGCGTCCGGGAGTCACCCCTCCACTTT
15	NA	NA	TRBJ1-4	TRBV15	CATSREGEAFEKLFF	TGTGCCACCAGCAGAGAGGGGGAGGCATTCGAAAAACTGTTTTTT
15	TRBD1	NA	TRBJ1-1	TRBV6-5	CASTPPRGLNTEAFF	TGTGCCAGCACCCCACCTAGGGGGCTGAACACTGAAGCTTTCTTT
13	NA	NA	TRBJ1-5	TRBV2	CASSILQNQPQHF	TGTGCCAGCAGTATTTTGCAGAATCAGCCCCAGCATTTT
17	TRBD1	NA	TRBJ1-2	TRBV7-9	CASSSDDRGRGVYGYTF	TGTGCCAGCAGCTCCGACGACAGGGGGCGCGGGGTTTATGGCTACACCTTC
13	TRBD1	NA	TRBJ1-2	TRBV2	CASSGQGHYGYTF	TGTGCCAGCAGTGGACAGGGGCACTATGGCTACACCTTC
12	NA	NA	TRBJ1-3	TRBV2	CATGALGNTIYF	TGTGCCACCGGAGCTCTGGGAAACACCATATATTTT
15	NA	NA	TRBJ1-6	TRBV11-1	CASSNDSPRNSPLHF	TGTGCCAGCAGCAACGACTCACCGCGGAATTCACCCCTCCACTTT
14	TRBD2	NA	TRBJ2-7	TRBV6-5	CASSSGTTLSEQYF	TGTGCCAGCAGCTCCGGGACTACCCTCTCCGAGCAGTACTTC
15	TRBD2	NA	TRBJ2-5	TRBV5-1	CASSEGTSGQETQYF	TGCGCCAGCAGCGAGGGGACTAGCGGGCAAGAGACCCAGTACTTC
12	NA	once	TRBJ2-1	TRBV11-2	CASSLQANEQFF	TGTGCCAGCAGCTTGCAGGCAAATGAGCAGTTCTTC
18	TRBD2	once	TRBJ2-1	TRBV7-3	CASSPQGRTSGNYNEQFF	TGTGCCAGCAGCCCCCAGGGGAGAACTAGCGGGAACTACAATGAGCAGTTCTTC
14	NA	once	TRBJ1-4	TRBV10-3	CAISESGSQEKLFF	TGTGCCATCAGTGAATCAGGGTCACAGGAAAAACTGTTTTTT
15	TRBD1	NA	TRBJ2-1	TRBV6-1	CASSEGQGTGNEQFF	TGTGCCAGCAGTGAGGGACAGGGCACGGGGAATGAGCAGTTCTTC
17	NA	NA	TRBJ1-5	TRBV27	CASSRNRGDFFNQPQHF	TGTGCCAGCAGCCGTAACCGAGGGGACTTCTTTAATCAGCCCCAGCATTTT
12	NA	NA	TRBJ1-4	TRBV2	CASRQAREKLFF	TGTGCCAGTCGACAGGCTCGGGAAAAACTGTTTTTT
15	NA	NA	TRBJ1-1	TRBV14	CASSQDQVMNTEAFF	TGTGCCAGCAGCCAAGATCAGGTCATGAACACTGAAGCTTTCTTT
12	NA	NA	TRBJ2-2	TRBV2	CASSADTGELFF	TGTGCCAGCAGTGCGGACACCGGGGAGCTGTTTTTT
16	TRBD1	NA	TRBJ1-1	TRBV5-1	CASSPRQGRGNTEAFF	TGCGCCAGCAGCCCTCGACAGGGCCGAGGTAACACTGAAGCTTTCTTT
17	TRBD1	NA	TRBJ1-1	TRBV29-1	CSVHQEGQGARVTEAFF	TGCAGCGTCCACCAGGAGGGACAGGGGGCCAGGGTCACTGAAGCTTTCTTT
14	TRBD1	NA	TRBJ2-7	TRBV15	CATSIRTGAYEQYF	TGTGCCACCAGCATAAGGACAGGGGCCTACGAGCAGTACTTC
13	NA	NA	TRBJ2-7	TRBV5-1	CASSLQQGGEQYF	TGCGCCAGCAGCCTGCAACAGGGCGGGGAGCAGTACTTC
15	TRBD2	NA	TRBJ2-3	TRBV6-1	CASTLTGTGGYTQYF	TGTGCCAGCACTTTAACGGGAACGGGAGGTTATACGCAGTATTTT